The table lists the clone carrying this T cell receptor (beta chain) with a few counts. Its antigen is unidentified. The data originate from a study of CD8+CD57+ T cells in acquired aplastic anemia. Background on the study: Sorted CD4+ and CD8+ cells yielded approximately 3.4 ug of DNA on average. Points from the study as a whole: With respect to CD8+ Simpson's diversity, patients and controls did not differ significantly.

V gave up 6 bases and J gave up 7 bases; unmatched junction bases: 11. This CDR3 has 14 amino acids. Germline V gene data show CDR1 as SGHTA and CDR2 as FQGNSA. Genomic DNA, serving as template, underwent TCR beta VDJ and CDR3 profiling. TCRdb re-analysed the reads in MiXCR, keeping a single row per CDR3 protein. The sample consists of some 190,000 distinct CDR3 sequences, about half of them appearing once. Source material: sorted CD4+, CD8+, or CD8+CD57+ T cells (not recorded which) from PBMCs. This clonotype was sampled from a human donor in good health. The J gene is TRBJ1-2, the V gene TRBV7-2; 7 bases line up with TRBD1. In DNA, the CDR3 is TGTGCCAGCAGGAAAATCGCAGGGGGGGGTGGCTACACCTTC. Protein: CASRKIAGGGGYTF.